Many counts were recorded for the clone carrying this TCR beta chain. The CDR3 loop spans 14 amino acids. Germline CDR1 reads SGHKS; CDR2 reads YYEKEE (reference sequence). V shed 2 bases and J shed 1 base, with 8 bases lying between them. Stated time point: before trial treatment. Enrollment required an advanced solid tumor negative for tumor-infiltrating lymphocytes. These data come from a study of low-dose radiotherapy and immunotherapy resistance in tumors. Study as a whole: Every 2 weeks, cohort 1 got 0.5 Gy, reaching 6.5 Gy to the planning target volume. A total of 13 Gy over 26 weeks was given to Cohort 2 as 1 Gy per fraction every two weeks.

TRAV- and TRBV-specific primers, spanning alpha and beta chains, primed first-strand cDNA. With a V-primer adapter and a constant-region primer, TCRs were amplified for approximately 19 PCR cycles. It was by in vitro transcription that isolated mRNA was amplified. Each CDR3 protein is one row after TCRdb ran MiXCR on the reads. This sample carries under 90,000 distinct CDR3 sequences, roughly a sixth of them seen once, and the ten largest clones take 2.8%. This receptor was taken from a male donor with prostate cancer. This chain joins TRBV5-5 and TRBJ2-3; no reliable D call. The specimen comprised PBMCs, sampled before treatment. CDR3 protein: CASSLSGRTDTQYF. The CDR3 nucleotides are TGTGCCAGCAGCTTATCCGGGCGCACAGATACGCAGTATTTT.